The present T cell receptor beta chain was sequenced within a study of human T cells and chemical hapten exposure. This clonotype has more than one count but fewer than ten. CDR1 MDHEN and CDR2 SYDVKM come from the germline V gene. CDR3 length equals 12 residues. Deletions cut 6 bases from V and 7 bases from J, with 10 bases between. Time point: healthy volunteer bleed at 2 weeks. Extraction of total RNA was performed on unfractionated whole blood. Unique molecular identifiers were affixed to discrete cDNA molecules within the library. TCRdb ran MiXCR on the RACE reads and lists one entry per CDR3 protein. The data contain tens of thousands of distinct CDR3 sequences, approximately 9.7% of them singletons.

The chain combines TRBV28 with TRBJ1-5; D gene ambiguous. This TCR derives from a female donor in good health. Some clones in this sample may be carry-over from other donors' samples. Specimen: whole blood. The chain's CDR3 is CASSLLTQPQHF. The DNA of the CDR3 is TGTGCCAGCAGCCTACTGACCCAGCCCCAGCATTTT. Filled out from reference TRBV28 and TRBJ1-5, the complete variable domain reads DVKVTQSSRYLVKRTGEKVFLECVQDMDHENMFWYRQDPGLGLRLIYFSYDVKMKEKGDIPEGYSVSREKKERFSLILESASTNQTSMYLCASSLLTQPQHFGDGTRLSIL.